This T cell receptor (beta chain) is from a study of T cell repertoires in cytomegalovirus infection. Study-level background: The authors relied on CMV epitopes, both recently identified HLA-C-restricted and well-studied HLA-B-restricted. Study-wide points: In two of eight donors, the top clonotype was HLA-C-restricted CMV-specific.

A single record per CDR3 protein comes from TCRdb applying MiXCR to the reads. Among 100,000 to 150,000 distinct CDR3 sequences listed, 32% were seen once. CDR3 length: 17 residues. CDR1 SGHTA and CDR2 FQGNSA come from the germline V gene. V was shortened by 1 base and J by 9 bases, with 19 bases between the two germline ends. This clonotype occurred many times. What it binds is not known. This sample comprised CD8+ T cells from cultured PBMCs, obtained from culture after CMV antigen stimulation. This clonotype was obtained from a human donor in good health (CMV status not recorded). Some clones in this sample may be carry-over from other donors' samples. The chain is built from TRBV7-2 and TRBJ1-6; weak D call: TRBD1 (5 bases). The CDR3 loop is CASSLDGGNLWSSPLHF. The CDR3 nucleotides read TGTGCCAGCAGCTTAGACGGGGGAAACCTATGGTCTTCACCCCTCCACTTT.